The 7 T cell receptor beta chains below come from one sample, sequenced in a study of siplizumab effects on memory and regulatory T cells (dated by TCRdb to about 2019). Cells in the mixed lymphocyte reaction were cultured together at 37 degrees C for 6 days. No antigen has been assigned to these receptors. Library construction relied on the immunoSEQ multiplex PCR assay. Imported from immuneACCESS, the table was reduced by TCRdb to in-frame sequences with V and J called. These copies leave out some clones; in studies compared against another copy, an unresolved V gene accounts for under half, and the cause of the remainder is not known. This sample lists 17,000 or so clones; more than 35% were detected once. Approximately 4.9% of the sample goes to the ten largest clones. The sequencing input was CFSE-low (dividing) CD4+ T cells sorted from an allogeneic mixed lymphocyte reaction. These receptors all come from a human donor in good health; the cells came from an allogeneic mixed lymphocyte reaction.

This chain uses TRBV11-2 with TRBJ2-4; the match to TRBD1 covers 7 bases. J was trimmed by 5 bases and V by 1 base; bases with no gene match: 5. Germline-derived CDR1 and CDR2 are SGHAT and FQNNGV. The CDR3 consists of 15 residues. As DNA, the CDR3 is TGTGCCAGCAGCTTAGGTGACAGGGACCAAAACATTCAGTACTTC. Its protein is CASSLGDRDQNIQYF. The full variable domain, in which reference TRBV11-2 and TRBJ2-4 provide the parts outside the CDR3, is EAGVAQSPRYKIIEKRQSVAFWCNPISGHATLYWYQQILGQGPKLLIQFQNNGVVDDSQLPKDRFSAERLKGVDSTLKIQPAKLEDSAVYLCASSLGDRDQNIQYFGAGTRLSVL.

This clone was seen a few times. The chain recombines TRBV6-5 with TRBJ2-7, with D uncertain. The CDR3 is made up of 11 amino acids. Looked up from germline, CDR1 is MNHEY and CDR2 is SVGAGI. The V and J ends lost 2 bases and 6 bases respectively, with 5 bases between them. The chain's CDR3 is CASSYRSEQYF. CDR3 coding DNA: TGTGCCAGCAGTTACAGGAGCGAGCAGTACTTC.

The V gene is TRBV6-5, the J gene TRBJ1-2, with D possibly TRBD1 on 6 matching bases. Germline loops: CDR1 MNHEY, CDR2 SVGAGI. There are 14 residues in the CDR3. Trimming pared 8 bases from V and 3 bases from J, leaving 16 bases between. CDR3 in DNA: TGTGCCAGCCCGAGGGGGTGGTCGGACTATGGCTACACCTTC. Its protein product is CASPRGWSDYGYTF.

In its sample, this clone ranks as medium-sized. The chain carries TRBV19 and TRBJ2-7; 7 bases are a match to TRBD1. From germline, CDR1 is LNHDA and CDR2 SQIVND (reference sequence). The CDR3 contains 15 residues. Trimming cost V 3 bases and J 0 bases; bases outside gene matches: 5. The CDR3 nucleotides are TGTGCCAGTAGTATTGTGGGACAGAGCTCCTACGAGCAGTACTTC. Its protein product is CASSIVGQSSYEQYF.

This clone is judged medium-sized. CDR3 protein: CASSPPAWTQYF. In DNA, the CDR3 is TGTGCCAGCAGTCCCCCGGCGTGGACCCAGTACTTC. J is TRBJ2-5 and V is TRBV28; no clear D gene. Germline V CDR1 and CDR2: MDHEN, SYDVKM. V dropped 5 bases and J dropped 7 bases, with 11 bases sitting between them. There are 12 residues in the CDR3.

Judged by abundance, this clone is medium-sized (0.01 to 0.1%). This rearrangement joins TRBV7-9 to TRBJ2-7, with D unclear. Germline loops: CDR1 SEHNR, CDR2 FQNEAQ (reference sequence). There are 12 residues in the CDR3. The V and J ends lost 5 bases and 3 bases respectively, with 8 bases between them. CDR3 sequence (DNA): TGTGCCAGCAGCCAACAGAGCTACGAGCAGTACTTC. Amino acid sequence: CASSQQSYEQYF.

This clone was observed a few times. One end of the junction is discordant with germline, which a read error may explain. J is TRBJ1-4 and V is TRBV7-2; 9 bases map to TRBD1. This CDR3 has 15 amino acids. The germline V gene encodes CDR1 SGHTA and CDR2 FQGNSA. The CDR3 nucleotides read TGTGCCAGCAGCCTAGCGGACAGGGGTAATGAAAAACTGTTTTTT. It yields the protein CASSLADRGNEKLFF.